This T cell receptor (beta chain) was recovered during a study of CD8+CD57+ T cells in acquired aplastic anemia. Turning to the study itself: Across the sorted CD4+ and CD8+ cells, DNA amounts averaged about 3.2 ug.

The CDR3 contains 13 residues. Germline assignment: CDR1 SSHAT and CDR2 FNYEAQ (reference sequence). Ten or more counts support this clonotype. Its matching antigen is unknown. One end of the junction varies from germline; a read error may be responsible. All patients picked for sequencing had shown, by flow cytometry, an expansion of CD8+CD57+ cells. Both TCR beta VDJ combination and CDR3 sequence profiling were carried out. Genomic DNA was the template for this profiling. Using its own MiXCR run on the reads, TCRdb lists one record per CDR3 protein. This sample has hundreds of thousands of distinct CDR3 sequences, with around 32% found just once. Notes on the study in general: Patients and controls shared some 30 CD8+ CDR3 sequences.

Material for sequencing was sorted CD4+, CD8+, or CD8+CD57+ T cells (not recorded which) from PBMCs. The receptor's source is a human donor with aplastic anemia. The V and J genes are TRBV7-7 and TRBJ2-2; D is tentatively TRBD1 or TRBD2 (5 bases each). The CDR3 DNA reads as TGTGCTAGCAGCTTCGGGGCAACCGGGGAGCTGTTTTTT. This codes for CASSFGATGELFF.